These T cell receptor beta chains were read from a single sample in a study of monozygotic twins with inflammatory bowel disease. Reanalyzing the 5' RACE reads, TCRdb keeps one entry per CDR3 protein, without DNA. Its clone listing holds around 400,000 distinct CDR3 sequences. The sample taken for sequencing was blood. The receptors originated from a human donor with ulcerative colitis or Crohn's disease, or a healthy co-twin of an affected twin (not recorded which). Both conserved end residues are part of each CDR3. Each record gives: V gene, J gene, CDR3 protein.

v_gene: TRBV27
j_gene: TRBJ1-3
CDR3aa: CASSLSGGIFGNTIYF

v_gene: TRBV6-1
j_gene: TRBJ1-4
CDR3aa: CASSEDFWRRDEKLFF

v_gene: TRBV6-1
j_gene: TRBJ2-7
CDR3aa: CASEGQNDYEQYF

v_gene: TRBV12-3/TRBV12-4
j_gene: TRBJ1-5
CDR3aa: CASSFSLQGSQPQHF

v_gene: TRBV5-1
j_gene: TRBJ2-2
CDR3aa: CASRRPTQNTGELFF

v_gene: TRBV5-6
j_gene: TRBJ1-2
CDR3aa: CASSLRSQSGYTF

v_gene: TRBV7-6
j_gene: TRBJ2-5
CDR3aa: CASSQRQGRETQYF

v_gene: TRBV5-1
j_gene: TRBJ1-1
CDR3aa: CASSPTGYTEAFF

v_gene: TRBV30
j_gene: TRBJ1-4
CDR3aa: CAWSLTTGPNEKLFF

v_gene: TRBV28
j_gene: TRBJ2-2
CDR3aa: CASRGQGTHTGELFF

v_gene: TRBV15
j_gene: TRBJ2-5
CDR3aa: CATSRDYSGGETQYF

v_gene: TRBV2
j_gene: TRBJ2-2
CDR3aa: CARTLDSQNTGELFF

v_gene: TRBV2
j_gene: TRBJ2-7
CDR3aa: CASSADGAYAQYF

v_gene: TRBV7-9
j_gene: TRBJ1-4
CDR3aa: CASSFGGAREKLFF

v_gene: TRBV27
j_gene: TRBJ1-6
CDR3aa: CASSFGTLYSPLHF

v_gene: TRBV16
j_gene: TRBJ2-3
CDR3aa: CASSPQQGARDTQYF

v_gene: TRBV13
j_gene: TRBJ2-5
CDR3aa: CASSFSGTEETQYF

v_gene: TRBV5-8
j_gene: TRBJ2-1
CDR3aa: CASSFGDSMIVGQFF

v_gene: TRBV5-1
j_gene: TRBJ1-1
CDR3aa: CASSADRRNTEAFF

v_gene: TRBV15
j_gene: TRBJ1-2
CDR3aa: CATSRVRGLGYGYTF